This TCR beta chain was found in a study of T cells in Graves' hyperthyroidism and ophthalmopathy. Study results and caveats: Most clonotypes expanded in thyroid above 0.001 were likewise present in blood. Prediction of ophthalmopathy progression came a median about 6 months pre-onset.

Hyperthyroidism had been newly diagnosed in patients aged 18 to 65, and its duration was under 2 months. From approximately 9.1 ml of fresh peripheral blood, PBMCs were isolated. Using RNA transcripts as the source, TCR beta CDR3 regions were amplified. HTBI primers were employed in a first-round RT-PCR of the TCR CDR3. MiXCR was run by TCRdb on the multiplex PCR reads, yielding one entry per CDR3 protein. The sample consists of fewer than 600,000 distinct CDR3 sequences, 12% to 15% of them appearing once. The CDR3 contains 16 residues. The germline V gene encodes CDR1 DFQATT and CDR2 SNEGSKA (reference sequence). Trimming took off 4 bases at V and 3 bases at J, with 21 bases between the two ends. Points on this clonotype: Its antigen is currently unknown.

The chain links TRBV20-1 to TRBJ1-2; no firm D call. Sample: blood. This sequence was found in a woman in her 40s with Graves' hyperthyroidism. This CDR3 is CSAIATYGSKDYGYTF. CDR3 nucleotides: TGCAGTGCTATCGCCACCTACGGGAGTAAGGACTATGGCTACACCTTC.